This entry is about one T cell receptor (beta chain). This clonotype has only a few counts. Its antigen is currently not known. No base quality information exists; no much larger clone differs at one position. For this chain, trimming is 5 bases at the V end and 4 bases at the J end, and the number of junction bases without a gene match is 11. The CDR3 runs 16 residues from the cysteine to the phenylalanine. Solely the CDR3 DNA is kept, with 48 bases framed from the first base. CDR1 SEHNR and CDR2 FQNEAQ are derived from the germline V gene (reference sequence). Ficoll-Paque density gradient centrifugation was the method used to isolate PBMCs. The listed sequencing device is Illumina NovaSeq 6000. TCRalpha and TCRbeta cDNA libraries were constructed by 5'RACE with constant-segment primers, with sample barcodes and unique molecular identifiers being introduced. Trizol reagent was used to extract RNA from every sample. The libraries were amplified in two PCR steps, and the second step added a second sample barcode and Illumina TruSeq adapters. The libraries were sequenced on an Illumina NovaSeq using 2 x 150 bp paired-end reads. The source study handled its data this way. Demultiplexing of reads and collapsing into UMI-guided consensus sequences were performed with migec v1.2.7. With mixcr v2.1.11, UMI consensuses were aligned to TRA and TRB V and J templates and assembled into clonotypes. A clonotype was counted as expanded or contracted only if both edgeR and NoisET called the change significant, with noise models trained on biological replicates. For edgeR calls, the thresholds were a false discovery rate-adjusted p below 0.01 and a log2 fold-change of 1. As an exploratory analysis of dynamics, max-normalized trajectories of the 1000 most abundant clonotypes were examined with PCA combined with hierarchical clustering. Separately sequenced CD4+ and CD8+ repertoires were used to assign the CD4 or CD8 phenotype of responding clones. TCRdb reran the public reads through fastp at Q25 and MiXCR, keeping productive beta chains. Rows with one shared CDR3 protein collapse into an entry with the most common genes and DNA. In this record, the V and J calls reflect TCRdb's handling and not the investigators' own analysis. In all, the sample holds approximately 490,000 distinct CDR3 sequences, and roughly 20% of those were seen once. About an eighth of the sample rests with the top ten.

These data belong to a study of T-cell memory formation after mild COVID-19 (dated by TCRdb to the early 2020s). Context from the whole study: TCR sequence clusters from the two donors were largely donor specific. T-cell clones expanding and contracting after mild COVID-19 in a couple of donors were tracked by longitudinal TCRalpha and TCRbeta repertoire sequencing. The cohort was made up of two young adult volunteers, one female and one male, who were previously healthy.

Study-wide conclusions, independent of this receptor: Contracting CD4+ clones were found mainly in CM and EM memory subsets, while CD8+ clones were enriched in EMRA. Clones contracting from day 15 to 85 had balanced CD4/CD8 phenotypes, while a second wave expanding from day 15 to 37 was biased towards CD4+. The detection of some responding clones in pre-infection memory suggests that pre-existing cross-reactive memory T cells joined the SARS-CoV-2 response. SARS-CoV-2 specificity was not confirmed for the second-wave clones peaking on day 37. Only a couple of mild cases were covered in the study, and larger cohorts including severe cases with pre-infection samples were considered necessary.

The sequenced sample consisted of PBMCs or a T cell subset sorted from them (not recorded which). The sequence was obtained from an adult woman who had mild COVID-19 (a few samples of this study predate the infection). The sample titles of this study are shuffled in the database, so cell type and time point are left out; the donor was told from shared clones. Recombination connected TRBV7-9 to TRBJ2-5, with 9 bases in between that match TRBD2. CDR3 region: CASSLLERGDPETQYF. In nucleotide form, the sequence is TGTGCCAGCAGCCTCCTCGAGCGGGGGGACCCAGAGACCCAGTACTTC.